The rows below give T cell receptor beta chains drawn from one sample of a study of technical replicates of blood from a few donors. The protocol was immunoSEQ multiplex PCR, while the TCRdb copy is restricted to in-frame clones and leaves out a portion. Among about 80,000 clones listed, 92% were seen once. Sequenced input: T cells isolated from PBMCs. All receptors derive from a human donor in good health. The CDR3 runs from the conserved cysteine through the conserved F or W. Each record gives: V gene, clone size, D gene, J gene, CDR3 protein, CDR3 DNA. A D gene is named only where the DNA matches it firmly. Clone size is stated in some rows and not others, as once, few, many or a class when expanded.

TRBV27	-	TRBD1	TRBJ1-5	CASSLRQGSNQPQHF	TGTGCCAGCAGTTTAAGACAGGGCAGCAATCAGCCCCAGCATTTT
TRBV6-1	-	TRBD2	TRBJ2-2	CASKLAGDHGELFF	TGTGCCAGCAAACTAGCGGGAGATCACGGGGAGCTGTTTTTT
TRBV7-9	once	TRBD2	TRBJ2-7	CASSSGVREQYF	TGTGCCAGCTCAAGCGGGGTTAGAGAGCAGTACTTC
TRBV7-3	-	TRBD2	TRBJ2-3	CASSRDYSTDTQYF	TGTGCCAGCAGCCGGGACTATAGCACAGATACGCAGTATTTT
TRBV9	-	-	TRBJ1-3	CASSAGPSEGGNTIYF	TGTGCCAGCAGCGCCGGACCCTCAGAGGGTGGAAACACCATATATTTT
TRBV7-3	-	TRBD2	TRBJ2-7	CASSLGTSPYEQYF	TGTGCCAGCAGCTTAGGGACTAGTCCTTACGAGCAGTACTTC
TRBV27	-	TRBD2	TRBJ2-5	CASSPTPLAGEETQYF	TGTGCCAGCAGTCCGACCCCTTTAGCGGGAGAAGAGACCCAGTACTTC
TRBV4-1	few	TRBD1	TRBJ1-1	CASSRGQGRLGTEAFF	TGCGCCAGCAGCCGAGGACAGGGTAGGCTTGGCACTGAAGCTTTCTTT
TRBV29-1	-	TRBD2	TRBJ2-5	CSVDAGRADQETQYF	TGCAGCGTTGACGCCGGGAGGGCCGACCAAGAGACCCAGTACTTC
TRBV7-8	-	-	TRBJ2-4	CASSPLADLAKNIQYF	TGTGCCAGCAGCCCCCTAGCAGACCTAGCCAAAAACATTCAGTACTTC
TRBV7-9	-	TRBD2	TRBJ2-3	CASSPGLAGADTQYF	TGTGCCAGCAGCCCGGGACTAGCGGGGGCAGATACGCAGTATTTT
TRBV10-3	-	-	TRBJ1-4	CAIKKGGPNEKLFF	TGTGCCATCAAGAAGGGGGGGCCTAATGAAAAACTGTTTTTT
TRBV11-3	-	-	TRBJ1-5	CASSPTGNQPQHF	TGTGCCAGCAGTCCAACAGGGAATCAGCCCCAGCATTTT
TRBV27	-	TRBD1	TRBJ2-7	CASSERGTVGEQYF	TGTGCCAGCAGCGAACGAGGGACAGTGGGAGAGCAGTACTTC
TRBV5-1	-	-	TRBJ2-1	CASSKGGYNEQFF	TGCGCCAGCAGTAAAGGAGGGTACAATGAGCAGTTCTTC
TRBV7-2	-	TRBD2	TRBJ2-7	CASSSEPGGPDEQYF	TGTGCCAGCAGCTCCGAGCCGGGAGGGCCAGACGAGCAGTACTTC
TRBV27	-	-	TRBJ2-7	CATQETMSYEQYF	TGTGCCACCCAAGAGACAATGTCCTACGAGCAGTACTTC
TRBV10-1	-	TRBD2	TRBJ2-2	CASSEDGAGAGELFF	TGCGCCAGCAGTGAAGATGGAGCGGGAGCCGGGGAGCTGTTTTTT
TRBV7-2	-	-	TRBJ1-3	CASSLALTAGNTIYF	TGTGCCAGCAGCTTAGCGCTAACAGCTGGAAACACCATATATTTT
TRBV10-3	-	TRBD1	TRBJ1-1	CAISVGGTVGEAFF	TGTGCCATCAGTGTCGGAGGGACAGTCGGTGAAGCTTTCTTT
TRBV7-3	-	-	TRBJ2-1	CASSRAQGNEQFF	TGTGCCAGCAGCCGAGCCCAGGGCAATGAGCAGTTCTTC
TRBV21-1	-	-	TRBJ2-7	CASPATYEQYF	TGTGCCAGCCCCGCGACCTACGAGCAGTACTTC
TRBV9	-	TRBD2	TRBJ2-7	CASSPTGRPNSYEQYF	TGTGCCAGCTCGCCAACCGGGAGGCCCAACTCCTACGAGCAGTACTTC
TRBV27	-	-	TRBJ1-1	CASSFYYTASGGTEAFF	TGTGCCAGCAGTTTTTACTATACAGCTAGTGGAGGGACTGAAGCTTTCTTT
TRBV25-1	-	-	TRBJ1-5	CASSDKGDYYNQPQHF	TGTGCCAGCAGTGATAAGGGGGATTATTACAATCAGCCCCAGCATTTT
TRBV9	-	TRBD1	TRBJ1-1	CASSARTGAWGSAMMNTEAFF	TGTGCCAGCAGCGCTAGAACAGGGGCCTGGGGTTCTGCCATGATGAACACTGAAGCTTTCTTT
TRBV5-6	-	-	TRBJ2-1	CASSLEVGGSEQFF	TGTGCCAGCAGCTTGGAAGTGGGAGGAAGTGAGCAGTTCTTC
TRBV9	-	-	TRBJ2-1	CASSVDQREQFF	TGTGCCAGCAGCGTAGACCAGCGTGAGCAGTTCTTC
TRBV16	-	TRBD2	TRBJ2-7	CASSLGLAREQYF	TGTGCCAGCAGCCTTGGACTAGCTCGAGAGCAGTACTTC
TRBV30	-	TRBD2	TRBJ2-1	CAWTNSGLAGGSYNEQFF	TGTGCCTGGACCAACTCGGGACTAGCGGGCGGGTCCTACAATGAGCAGTTCTTC
TRBV19	-	TRBD1	TRBJ1-3	CASSQLGQVALPFF	TGTGCCAGTAGTCAACTGGGACAGGTTGCACTCCCTTTTTTT